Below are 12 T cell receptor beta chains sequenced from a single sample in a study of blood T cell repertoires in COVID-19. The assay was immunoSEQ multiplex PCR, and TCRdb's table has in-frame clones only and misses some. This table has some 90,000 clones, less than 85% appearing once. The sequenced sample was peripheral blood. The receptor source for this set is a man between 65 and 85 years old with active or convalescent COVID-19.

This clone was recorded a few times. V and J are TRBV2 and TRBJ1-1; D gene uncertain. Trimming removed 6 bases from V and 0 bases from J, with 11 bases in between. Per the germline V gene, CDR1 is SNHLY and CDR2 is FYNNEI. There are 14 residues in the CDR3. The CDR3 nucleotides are TGTGCCAGCAGCTTCCGGTTTCTGAACACTGAAGCTTTCTTT. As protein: CASSFRFLNTEAFF.

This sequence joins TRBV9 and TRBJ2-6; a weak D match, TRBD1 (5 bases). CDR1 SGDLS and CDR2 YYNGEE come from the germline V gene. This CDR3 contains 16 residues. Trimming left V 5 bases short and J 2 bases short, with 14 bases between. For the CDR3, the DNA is TGTGCCAGCAGAGATTCAGGGTACGCTGGGGCCAACGTCCTGACTTTC. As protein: CASRDSGYAGANVLTF.

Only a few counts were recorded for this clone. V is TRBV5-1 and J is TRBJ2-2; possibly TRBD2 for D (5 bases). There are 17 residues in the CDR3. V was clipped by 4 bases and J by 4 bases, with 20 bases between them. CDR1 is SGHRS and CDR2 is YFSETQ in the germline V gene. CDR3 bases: TGCGCCAGCAGCAACGCCAGGACTGGGCCGTCCACCGGGGAGCTGTTTTTT. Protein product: CASSNARTGPSTGELFF. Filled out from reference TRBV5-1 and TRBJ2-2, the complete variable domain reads KAGVTQTPRYLIKTRGQQVTLSCSPISGHRSVSWYQQTPGQGLQFLFEYFSETQRNKGNFPGRFSGRQFSNSRSEMNVSTLELGDSALYLCASSNARTGPSTGELFFGEGSRLTVL.

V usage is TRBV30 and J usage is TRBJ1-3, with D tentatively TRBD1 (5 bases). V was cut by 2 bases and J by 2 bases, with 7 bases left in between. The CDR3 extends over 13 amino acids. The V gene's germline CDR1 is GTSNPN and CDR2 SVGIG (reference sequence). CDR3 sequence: CAWSRQTGNTIYF. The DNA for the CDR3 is TGTGCCTGGAGTAGACAGACTGGAAACACCATATATTTT.

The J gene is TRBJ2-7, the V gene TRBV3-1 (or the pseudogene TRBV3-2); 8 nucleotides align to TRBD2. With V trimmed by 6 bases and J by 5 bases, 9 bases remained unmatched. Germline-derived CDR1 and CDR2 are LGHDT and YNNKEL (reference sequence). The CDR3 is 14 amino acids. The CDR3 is CASSPGTSAHEQYF. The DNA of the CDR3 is TGTGCCAGCAGTCCCGGGACTAGTGCCCACGAGCAGTACTTC.

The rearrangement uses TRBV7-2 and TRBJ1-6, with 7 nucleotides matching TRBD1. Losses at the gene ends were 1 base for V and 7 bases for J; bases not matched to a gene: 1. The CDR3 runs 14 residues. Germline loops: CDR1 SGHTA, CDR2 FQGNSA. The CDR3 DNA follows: TGTGCCAGCAGCTTAGAACAGGGGAATTCACCCCTCCACTTT. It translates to CASSLEQGNSPLHF. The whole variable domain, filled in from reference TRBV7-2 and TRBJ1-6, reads GAGVSQSPSNKVTEKGKDVELRCDPISGHTALYWYRQSLGQGLEFLIYFQGNSAPDKSGLPSDRFSAERTGGSVSTLTIQRTQQEDSAVYLCASSLEQGNSPLHFGNGTRLTVT.

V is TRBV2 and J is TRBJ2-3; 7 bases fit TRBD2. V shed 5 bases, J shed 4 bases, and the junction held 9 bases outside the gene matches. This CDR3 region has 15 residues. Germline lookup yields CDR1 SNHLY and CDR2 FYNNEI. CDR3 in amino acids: CASSQMAGESDTQYF. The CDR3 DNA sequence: TGTGCCAGCAGTCAAATGGCGGGGGAGTCAGATACGCAGTATTTT.

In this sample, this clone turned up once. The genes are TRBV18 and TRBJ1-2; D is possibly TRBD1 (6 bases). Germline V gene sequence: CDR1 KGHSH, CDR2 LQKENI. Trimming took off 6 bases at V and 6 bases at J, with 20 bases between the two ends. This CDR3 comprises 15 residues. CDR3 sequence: CASSLNGGGMDGYTF. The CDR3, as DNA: TGTGCCAGCTCCCTTAACGGGGGGGGCATGGATGGCTACACCTTC.

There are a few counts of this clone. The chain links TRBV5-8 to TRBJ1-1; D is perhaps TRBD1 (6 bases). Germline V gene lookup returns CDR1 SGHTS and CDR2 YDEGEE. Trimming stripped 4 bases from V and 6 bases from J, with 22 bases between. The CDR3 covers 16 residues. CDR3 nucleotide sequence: TGTGCCAGCAGCCCTGACTTTGGACAGAGGAGCTCTGAAGCTTTCTTT. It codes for CASSPDFGQRSSEAFF. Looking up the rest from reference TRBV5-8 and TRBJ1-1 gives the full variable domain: EAGVTQSPTHLIKTRGQQATLRCSPISGHTSVYWYQQALGLGLQFLLWYDEGEERNRGNFPPRFSGRQFPNYSSELNVNALELEDSALYLCASSPDFGQRSSEAFFGQGTRLTVV.

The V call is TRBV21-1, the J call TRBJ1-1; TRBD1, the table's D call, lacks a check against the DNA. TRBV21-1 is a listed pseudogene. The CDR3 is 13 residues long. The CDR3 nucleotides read TGTGCCAGCAGCAAAGACGCCAGGGCCTCAGCTTTCTTT. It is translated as CASSKDARASAFF.

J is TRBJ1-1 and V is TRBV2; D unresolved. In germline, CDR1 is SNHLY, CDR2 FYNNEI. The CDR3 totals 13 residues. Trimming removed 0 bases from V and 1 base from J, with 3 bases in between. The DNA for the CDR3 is TGTGCCAGCAGTGAAGCACAGAACACTGAAGCTTTCTTT. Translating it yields CASSEAQNTEAFF.

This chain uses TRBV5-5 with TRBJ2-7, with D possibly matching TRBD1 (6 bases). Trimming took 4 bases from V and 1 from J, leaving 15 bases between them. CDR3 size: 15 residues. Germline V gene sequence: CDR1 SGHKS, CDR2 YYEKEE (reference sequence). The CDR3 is CASSVDRLGSYEQYF. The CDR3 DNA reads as TGTGCCAGCAGCGTCGACAGGCTTGGATCCTACGAGCAGTACTTC.